The 26 T cell receptor beta chains presented below share a single source sample, sequenced in a study of shared T cell receptors in the human thymus. Profiling relied on immunoSEQ multiplex PCR, and the TCRdb table lists in-frame clones only, not all of them. The data contain some 400,000 clones, approximately 95% of them singletons. The sequenced sample consisted of thymocytes. Receptor source: a human donor.

V gene TRBV6-5 combines with J gene TRBJ1-3; the D is unclear. V lost 8 bases, J lost 4 bases, and 12 bases lay in between. Germline V CDR1 and CDR2: MNHEY, SVGAGI. There are 13 residues in the CDR3. The CDR3 bases are TGTGCCAGCGTGCCAGCGTGGGGAAACACCATATATTTT. Residues: CASVPAWGNTIYF.

The rearrangement links TRBV6-1 to TRBJ2-7; D might be TRBD2 (7 bases). Trimming shortened V by 6 bases and J by 7 bases, and 16 bases separated the two germline ends. This CDR3 is 13 amino acids long. Germline V gene lookup returns CDR1 MNHNS and CDR2 SASEGT. CDR3 sequence reads: CASRGGGSDEQYF. CDR3 coding DNA: TGTGCCAGCAGGGGAGGGGGGTCGGATGAGCAGTACTTC.

The V and J genes are TRBV27 and TRBJ2-1; 7 bases line up with TRBD2. Germline CDR1 is MNHEY and CDR2 is SMNVEV (reference sequence). V shed 3 bases, J shed 9 bases, and the junction held 14 bases outside the gene matches. This CDR3 region has 16 residues. The CDR3, as DNA: TGTGCCAGCAGTTTTTCTGGCGGGAGCGTTGGGGGTGAGCAGTTCTTC. This encodes CASSFSGGSVGGEQFF.

The genes are TRBV27 and TRBJ2-7; the D gene is possibly TRBD1 (6 bases). V gave up 1 base and J gave up 1 base, with 14 bases separating them. The CDR3 sequence is 16 residues long. Germline assignment: CDR1 MNHEY and CDR2 SMNVEV (reference sequence). The CDR3 region is CASSLWAGAISYEQYF. CDR3 DNA: TGTGCCAGCAGTTTATGGGCAGGGGCGATTTCCTACGAGCAGTACTTC.

V usage is TRBV28 and J usage is TRBJ2-3; D is tentatively TRBD1 or TRBD2 (5 bases each). Germline V gives CDR1 MDHEN, CDR2 SYDVKM. The CDR3 sequence is 15 residues long. Deletions cut 5 bases from V and 4 bases from J, with 16 bases between. CDR3 nucleotides: TGTGCCAGCAGTAGGGGCGGGTGGAGCGCAGATACGCAGTATTTT. Amino acid sequence: CASSRGGWSADTQYF.

The gene calls are TRBV7-8 and TRBJ2-7; 12 positions agree with TRBD2. V lost 1 base to trimming and J lost 4 bases; unmatched junction nucleotides: 8. The length of the CDR3 is 17 residues. Germline loops: CDR1 SGHVS, CDR2 FQNEAQ. CDR3 sequence (DNA): TGTGCCAGCAGCTTAGGACTAGCGGGAGCCCTCGGGTACGAGCAGTACTTC. Translation gives CASSLGLAGALGYEQYF. Full variable domain (rest looked up from reference TRBV7-8 and TRBJ2-7): GAGVSQSPRYKVAKRGQDVALRCDPISGHVSLFWYQQALGQGPEFLTYFQNEAQLDKSGLPSDRFFAERPEGSVSTLKIQRTQQEDSAVYLCASSLGLAGALGYEQYFGPGTRLTVT.

The V gene is TRBV15, the J gene TRBJ2-7; either TRBD1 or TRBD2 may fit D (5 bases each). V was trimmed by 1 base and J by 2 bases, leaving 12 bases between them. CDR1 is LNHNV and CDR2 is YYDKDF in the germline V gene (reference sequence). The CDR3 loop spans 15 amino acids. The CDR3 loop reads CATSRGRDRPYEQYF. The CDR3 region has the DNA TGTGCCACCAGCAGAGGTCGGGACCGTCCCTACGAGCAGTACTTC.

The count of this clone is one. This rearrangement joins TRBV12-1 to TRBJ2-7; the listed D gene, TRBD2, was not tested against the DNA. TRBV12-1 corresponds to a pseudogene. The CDR3 has 15 amino acids. The CDR3 protein is CASSSPGRRVYEQYF. The CDR3 nucleotides read TGTGCCAGCAGCTCCCCTGGCCGGCGGGTGTACGAGCAGTACTTC.

In DNA, the CDR3 is TGTGCCAGTAGTACAGGCGAGATGAACACTGAAGCTTTCTTT. Its protein is CASSTGEMNTEAFF. The J gene is TRBJ1-1, the V gene TRBV19; D is undetermined. V lost 4 bases, J lost 0 bases, and 9 bases lay in between. The CDR3 loop spans 14 amino acids. Germline CDR1 and CDR2: LNHDA and SQIVND (reference sequence).

This chain connects TRBV7-2 to TRBJ1-1; D not certain. The CDR3 runs 14 residues. The ends were cut back, 2 bases at V and 0 bases at J, with 7 bases in the middle. Germline V gives CDR1 SGHTA, CDR2 FQGNSA. The CDR3 coding sequence is TGTGCCAGCAGCTTACGACCCTTGAACACTGAAGCTTTCTTT. Its protein is CASSLRPLNTEAFF.

The rearrangement uses TRBV4-1 and TRBJ2-1; 11 nucleotides line up with TRBD2. Germline V gene lookup returns CDR1 MGHRA and CDR2 YSYEKL. V was clipped by 0 bases and J by 7 bases; unmatched bases: 5. The CDR3 is 16 amino acids. CDR3 sequence: CASSQELAGAKNEQFF. CDR3 DNA sequence: TGCGCCAGCAGCCAAGAACTAGCGGGAGCAAAGAATGAGCAGTTCTTC.

V usage is TRBV7-7 and J usage is TRBJ2-5; 9 nucleotides agree with TRBD2. CDR3 size: 18 residues. V trimming: 3 bases; J trimming: 3 bases; junction bases outside the gene matches: 14. Germline V lookup: CDR1 SSHAT, CDR2 FNYEAQ (reference sequence). In nucleotides, the CDR3 is TGTGCCAGCAGCTTCGGGGTAATTTCGACTAGCGGCAAAGAGACCCAGTACTTC. Amino acid sequence: CASSFGVISTSGKETQYF.

The V call is TRBV18, the J call TRBJ2-3; 9 nucleotides match TRBD1. Germline values: CDR1 KGHSH, CDR2 LQKENI. V shed 6 bases, J shed 6 bases, and the junction held 7 bases outside the gene matches. The CDR3 sequence is 14 residues long. The CDR3 protein is CASSHPGQGDTQYF. The CDR3 DNA reads as TGTGCCAGCTCGCATCCGGGACAGGGTGATACGCAGTATTTT.

The chain couples TRBV6-5 to TRBJ1-2; D unresolved. The germline CDR1 and CDR2 sequences are MNHEY and SVGAGI. V lost 2 bases and J 0 bases, leaving 13 bases between the germline ends. The CDR3 is made up of 16 amino acids. The CDR3: CASSYPIPRANYGYTF. The CDR3 DNA reads TGTGCCAGCAGTTACCCGATACCACGTGCTAACTATGGCTACACCTTC.

The chain carries TRBV5-1 and TRBJ2-1; 7 nucleotides line up with TRBD2. This CDR3 is 15 amino acids long. V dropped 4 bases and J dropped 5; count of bases not matched to a gene: 9. Germline-derived CDR1 and CDR2 are SGHRS and YFSETQ. This CDR3 reads CASSLTSVFNNEQFF. CDR3 in DNA: TGCGCCAGCAGCCTAACTAGCGTCTTCAACAATGAGCAGTTCTTC.

V and J are TRBV4-1 and TRBJ2-7; a weak D match, TRBD1 (5 bases). The CDR3 runs to 14 residues. Between the trimmed V and J ends, which lost 7 bases and 2 bases, there was a span of 15 bases. Germline V lookup: CDR1 MGHRA, CDR2 YSYEKL. This CDR3 reads CASTQEQVTYEQYF. CDR3 sequence (DNA): TGCGCCAGCACCCAGGAACAGGTTACCTACGAGCAGTACTTC.

The chain joins TRBV27 to TRBJ1-6; TRBD1 agrees at 8 bases. Germline V gene lookup returns CDR1 MNHEY and CDR2 SMNVEV (reference sequence). The CDR3 length is 16 residues. Trimming cost V 3 bases and J 7 bases; bases outside gene matches: 8. DNA of the CDR3: TGTGCCAGCAGTTTCTCAATCAGGGGGCAGAATTCACCCCTCCACTTT. This translates into CASSFSIRGQNSPLHF.

V gene TRBV5-1 combines with J gene TRBJ1-2, with D perhaps TRBD1 (5 bases). The germline CDR1 and CDR2 sequences are SGHRS and YFSETQ. This CDR3 spans 17 amino acids. Trimming left V 2 bases short and J 2 bases short, with 19 bases between. CDR3: CASSFMVGELSNYGYTF. The CDR3 DNA sequence: TGCGCCAGCAGCTTCATGGTAGGGGAGCTTTCAAACTATGGCTACACCTTC.

The rearrangement uses TRBV30 and TRBJ1-1, with D perhaps TRBD1 (6 bases). The CDR3 covers 14 residues. The germline gives CDR1 GTSNPN, CDR2 SVGIG (reference sequence). Trimming cost V 0 bases and J 7 bases, with 15 bases left between them. The CDR3 region has the DNA TGTGCCTGGAGTGTACATCGGGGGGCGGGTGAAGCTTTCTTT. This translates into CAWSVHRGAGEAFF. Combining the CDR3 with reference TRBV30 and TRBJ1-1 gives the whole variable domain SQTIHQWPATLVQPVGSPLSLECTVEGTSNPNLYWYRQAAGRGLQLLFYSVGIGQISSEVPQNLSASRPQDRQFILSSKKLLLSDSGFYLCAWSVHRGAGEAFFGQGTRLTVV.

This clone was seen a single time. The chain recombines TRBV28 with TRBJ2-7; 7 bases map to TRBD1. The junction had 16 bases not matched to a gene; V was cut back by 2 bases and J by 0 bases. The CDR3 extends over 19 amino acids. Germline CDR1 is MDHEN and CDR2 is SYDVKM. CDR3 sequence reads: CASSLNPTRGQTGSYEQYF. The DNA of the CDR3 is TGTGCCAGCAGTTTAAATCCTACCCGGGGACAGACTGGCTCCTACGAGCAGTACTTC.

The J gene is TRBJ1-2, the V gene TRBV10-3; 8 bases fit TRBD1. Germline CDR1 ENHRY, CDR2 SYGVKD. The CDR3 loop spans 16 amino acids. V gave up 2 bases and J gave up 6 bases; unmatched junction bases: 11. The CDR3 loop reads CAISESEGQARHGYTF. The CDR3 nucleotides read TGTGCCATCAGTGAGAGTGAGGGACAGGCCAGGCATGGCTACACCTTC.

This clone was picked up one time. V usage is TRBV5-6 and J usage is TRBJ2-7; the D gene is possibly TRBD1 (6 bases). V lost 4 bases and J lost 3, with 14 bases in between. CDR1 is SGHDT and CDR2 is YYEEEE in the germline V gene. This CDR3 has 14 amino acids. CDR3 DNA: TGTGCCAGCAGCGCCACAGGGATAAGCTACGAGCAGTACTTC. Protein: CASSATGISYEQYF.

The V call is TRBV28, the J call TRBJ2-5; 8 bases match TRBD2. V shed 5 bases and J 0 bases; nucleotides not matched to a gene: 17. CDR1 is MDHEN and CDR2 is SYDVKM in the germline V gene. The CDR3 spans 19 residues. The CDR3 loop reads CASSPPGERESLYQETQYF. The CDR3 DNA is TGTGCCAGCAGTCCCCCGGGGGAGCGGGAGTCGCTGTACCAAGAGACCCAGTACTTC.

The V gene is TRBV29-1, the J gene TRBJ2-5, with TRBD2 matching 8 bases. Germline lookup yields CDR1 SQVTM and CDR2 ANQGSEA. The CDR3 sequence is 16 residues long. J gave up 1 base and V 0 bases, and 7 bases lay outside the gene matches. DNA for the CDR3: TGCAGCGTTGAAGATCTACTAGCGGTGGGCCAAGAGACCCAGTACTTC. Translation gives CSVEDLLAVGQETQYF.

This clone was recorded only once. V is TRBV4-3 and J is TRBJ1-4, with D possibly being TRBD1 (5 bases). CDR1 is LGHNA, CDR2 YSLEER, per germline. The ends were cut back, 4 bases at V and 6 bases at J, with 15 bases in the middle. The CDR3 is 15 residues long. The CDR3: CASSLTLGVHEKLFF. DNA of the CDR3: TGCGCCAGCAGCCTGACTTTGGGGGTCCATGAAAAACTGTTTTTT.

This clone was seen just once. V and J are TRBV28 and TRBJ2-2; the D gene is possibly TRBD2 (6 bases). Trimming took 4 bases from V and 5 from J, leaving 14 bases between them. This CDR3 contains 15 residues. Germline V gives CDR1 MDHEN, CDR2 SYDVKM. This CDR3 is CASSSGTPRTGELFF. The CDR3 nucleotides read TGTGCCAGCAGTTCCGGGACTCCCAGGACCGGGGAGCTGTTTTTT.